This is a list of T cell receptor beta chains from one sample in a study of cytotoxic CD8 clonotypes in ibrutinib-treated CLL. Repertoires were generated with immunoSEQ multiplex PCR, while TCRdb's copy carries only in-frame clones and drops some. The profile shows around 200,000 clones, around 70% of them singletons. Specimen: PBMCs, collected after 12 months of ibrutinib treatment. Every receptor here comes from a human donor with chronic lymphocytic leukemia. CDR3s leave out the opening cysteine and the closing phenylalanine or tryptophan. A D gene is named only where the DNA matches it firmly. Rows give clone size only sometimes, using once, few, many, or a class for an expanded clone.

CDR3aa | j_gene | abundance | d_gene | len | v_gene
ASSQMRTLAGGNEQF | TRBJ2-1 | NA | TRBD2 | 15 | TRBV7-2
ASSPRQGGDTEAF | TRBJ1-1 | NA | TRBD1 | 13 | TRBV7-9
SADSFPEAF | TRBJ1-1 | NA | NA | 9 | TRBV20-1
ASSPGFEAF | TRBJ1-1 | once | NA | 9 | TRBV13
AWSAQSNYGYT | TRBJ1-2 | NA | NA | 11 | TRBV30
ASSERGDSLPS | TRBJ1-5 | few | TRBD1 | 11 | TRBV6-1
AIRGPSTDTQY | TRBJ2-3 | NA | NA | 11 | TRBV10-3
SVALPGQVNTEAF | TRBJ1-1 | NA | TRBD1 | 13 | TRBV29-1
ASSPRAGGRYQETQY | TRBJ2-5 | NA | TRBD1 | 15 | TRBV7-9
ASSIDGAWVGEAF | TRBJ1-1 | NA | NA | 13 | TRBV19
ASSQEGQGRYGYT | TRBJ1-2 | NA | TRBD1 | 13 | TRBV4-3
ASSWTSTNEKLF | TRBJ1-4 | NA | NA | 12 | TRBV27
ASSYSKNQPQH | TRBJ1-5 | few | NA | 11 | TRBV6-5
ASSLREPWTEAF | TRBJ1-1 | few | NA | 12 | TRBV5-4
ASSKARGRRPGELF | TRBJ2-2 | once | NA | 14 | TRBV21-1
ASSIQQISGNTIY | TRBJ1-3 | NA | NA | 13 | TRBV7-2
ASRTDLEQF | TRBJ2-1 | NA | NA | 9 | TRBV28
ASSPMTGGEFNQPQH | TRBJ1-5 | once | TRBD1 | 15 | TRBV18
ASSLRGTNTEAF | TRBJ1-1 | once | NA | 12 | TRBV7-9
ASSLRASGANVLT | TRBJ2-6 | few | NA | 13 | TRBV5-6
ASRTDRGLNQPQH | TRBJ1-5 | NA | TRBD1 | 13 | TRBV6-6
ASSLQLNTEAF | TRBJ1-1 | few | NA | 11 | TRBV7-3
ASSQELAGALSEQF | TRBJ2-1 | many | TRBD2 | 14 | TRBV4-3
ASSLKHTERYGYT | TRBJ1-2 | NA | NA | 13 | TRBV19
ASKKGLNYGYT | TRBJ1-2 | NA | NA | 11 | TRBV25-1
ASSPAGNTIY | TRBJ1-3 | NA | NA | 10 | TRBV9
ASSSRTGAPLNEKLF | TRBJ1-4 | NA | TRBD1 | 15 | TRBV7-3
ASSLGQLPDTQY | TRBJ2-3 | NA | NA | 12 | TRBV5-6
ASSPRTGFRVGTEAF | TRBJ1-1 | NA | TRBD1 | 15 | TRBV7-2
ASRMGLAGAGYEQY | TRBJ2-7 | NA | TRBD2 | 14 | TRBV4-2
SVSRTGGVNTGELF | TRBJ2-2 | NA | TRBD1 | 14 | TRBV29-1
ASSLTEAF | TRBJ1-1 | few | NA | 8 | TRBV5-8
ASSVQGASTNEKLF | TRBJ1-4 | NA | TRBD1 | 14 | TRBV5-1